The following is a TCR beta chain sequence with its context. The target antigen is unknown. With 6 bases removed from V and 3 bases from J, the gap between germline ends came to 20 bases. CDR3 length: 16 residues. The V gene's germline CDR1 is KGHSH and CDR2 LQKENI. The data were produced by immunoSEQ multiplex PCR, yet TCRdb's version contains in-frame clones alone and is incomplete. The profile shows around 300,000 clones, approximately 90% of them singletons. The data were taken from a study of Ad26.COV2.S vaccination and SARS-CoV-2 variants. Study details: Participant was drawn from the COV1001 Ad26.COV2.S trial arm. Intramuscular Ad26.COV2.S doses were given once or twice, 56 days apart. Study findings and constraints: There was reportedly substantial breadth in spike-specific CD8+ and CD4+ T cell responses after vaccination.

The treatment: some 20 received Ad26.COV2.S at low or high dose, single or two shots; about 5 received placebo; per-sample allocation not given. Repertoires come from day 63 after the first vaccine or placebo injection. The study used a vaccine consisting of an Ad26 vector that expressed Wuhan-strain SARS-CoV-2 spike. Material: peripheral blood, obtained in a trial of Ad26.COV2.S vaccine versus placebo. The TCR was taken from a person between 18 and 59 years old who received the Ad26.COV2.S COVID-19 vaccine or a placebo. This sequence joins TRBV18 and TRBJ1-2, with D possibly being TRBD1 (5 bases). This chain's CDR3 is CASSPPGGWWDYGYTF. DNA of the CDR3: TGTGCCAGCTCTCCCCCCGGGGGGTGGTGGGACTATGGCTACACCTTC. Full variable domain (rest looked up from reference TRBV18 and TRBJ1-2): NAGVMQNPRHLVRRRGQEARLRCSPMKGHSHVYWYRQLPEEGLKFMVYLQKENIIDESGMPKERFSAEFPKEGPSILRIQQVVRGDSAAYFCASSPPGGWWDYGYTFGSGTRLTVV.